This T cell receptor beta chain was obtained from a study of T cell responses to AZD1222 COVID-19 vaccine. Whole-study findings and limits: Along spike, vaccine-associated CD4 TCRs were found throughout, with dominance at 160-218 and 743-854. Repertoire collection took place solely once the T cell response had peaked.

Trimming shortened V by 0 bases and J by 7 bases, and 13 bases separated the two germline ends. CDR1 and CDR2 (germline): SGHRS, YFSETQ. The CDR3 has 14 amino acids. The data were produced by immunoSEQ multiplex PCR, yet TCRdb's version contains in-frame clones alone and is incomplete. Altogether under 150,000 clones are present, roughly 90% being singletons, with the ten largest covering 1.5% to 2%. This clone came up a few times. Its antigen is unknown. The source was peripheral blood, collected on day 0 of AZD1222 vaccination. The V call is TRBV5-1, the J call TRBJ1-2, with a possible D match to TRBD1 (6 bases). This sequence was found in an adult in good health. The CDR3 DNA is TGCGCCAGCAGCTTGGTTGGGGACAAAAGTGGCTACACCTTC. Translating gives CASSLVGDKSGYTF.